The source of this T cell receptor (beta chain) is a study of metastatic and nonmetastatic thyroid tumors. Study-level information: From malignant and benign thyroid patients, repertoires in blood and in tumor or nodule tissue were compared.

This clone was picked up a small number of times. The antigen remains unidentified. V lost 8 bases, J lost 14 bases, and 14 bases stayed unmatched. Germline V gene sequence: CDR1 MNHNS, CDR2 SASEGT. This CDR3 region has 14 residues. Study findings and constraints: Malignant thyroid tumors reportedly exceeded benign nodules significantly in TCR beta diversity, with the difference appearing in blood and tumor.

In the study's own analysis: The study built a papillary thyroid cancer distant-metastasis classifier from CDR3 differences across clinicopathological groups. TCRdb re-called the PCR reads with MiXCR. What appears here as the V and J calls and clone size reflects TCRdb's work, not the paper's. The sample shows 31,000 or so clones, about a sixth of them seen only once. Ahead of thyroid surgery, no patient had received treatment of any kind. Input material: blood. The chain has TRBV6-1 and TRBJ1-6, with 8 bases aligning to TRBD1. This receptor was obtained from a female donor with papillary thyroid cancer or a benign thyroid nodule (not recorded which). Some clones in this sample may be carry-over from other donors' samples. CDR3 coding DNA: TGTGCCAGCGGAGAGACAGGGGCATCGTACACCCTCCACTTT. Protein product: CASGETGASYTLHF.